This T cell receptor beta chain originates from a study of identifying expanded T cells in peripheral blood. TCRdb keeps only in-frame clones here, not all; method: immunoSEQ multiplex PCR. Seen here are 70,000 to 95,000 clones, about nine tenths observed once, and the top ten hold around 4.3%. The CDR3 sequence is 15 residues long. V lost 1 base and J lost 7, with 18 bases in between. Germline V lookup: CDR1 SGHRS, CDR2 YFSETQ. The sequenced sample was blood. The clonotype originates from a person between 18 and 75 years old in good health. The chain uses TRBV5-1 and TRBJ2-7; TRBD2 is a possible D gene (5 bases). The CDR3 DNA follows: TGCGCCAGCAGCTTGTTCCCTAGCCCTTCTGGAGAGCAGTACTTC. It specifies CASSLFPSPSGEQYF.